The 28 T cell receptor beta chains below were found in one sample sequenced in a study of T cell clones after liver transplantation. Libraries were prepared by immunoSEQ multiplex PCR; TCRdb keeps only in-frame clonotypes and omits some of them. The table shows tens of thousands of clones, with 92% occurring only once. The input for sequencing was CD4+ T cells from blood, taken 25 months after liver transplant. The receptors were gathered from a human patient who received a liver transplant. The graft donor may account for some of the T cells.

The chain uses TRBV27 and TRBJ1-1; 7 bases agree with TRBD1. The V and J ends lost 2 bases and 6 bases, in that order; junction bases with no gene match: 6. This CDR3 region has 14 residues. The germline V gene encodes CDR1 MNHEY and CDR2 SMNVEV (reference sequence). The DNA for the CDR3 is TGTGCCAGCAGTTTACAGGGGGGCTATGCTGAAGCTTTCTTT. As protein: CASSLQGGYAEAFF.

This clone was detected only a few times. The chain joins TRBV7-3 to TRBJ2-1, with D tentatively TRBD2 (5 bases). Germline V CDR1 and CDR2: SGHTA, FQGTGA. The CDR3 length is 15 residues. V was cut by 5 bases and J by 5 bases, with 16 bases left in between. The CDR3 sequence: CASSLRTTRDNEQFF. CDR3 nucleotide sequence: TGTGCCAGCAGCCTCCGGACGACGAGGGACAATGAGCAGTTCTTC.

This clone was detected once. This chain links TRBV4-3 with TRBJ2-3, with D possibly being TRBD2 (5 bases). The CDR3 has 18 residues. Germline assignment: CDR1 LGHNA and CDR2 YSLEER. V lost 1 base and J 4 bases, leaving 21 bases between the germline ends. The CDR3 loop is CASSQGFVNSGRSDTQYF. The CDR3 DNA reads as TGCGCCAGCAGCCAAGGCTTTGTCAACAGCGGTCGGTCAGATACGCAGTATTTT.

The chain couples TRBV6-1 to TRBJ2-7, with TRBD2 matching over 9 bases. Germline V lookup: CDR1 MNHNS, CDR2 SASEGT. The CDR3 has 15 residues. Trimming took 5 bases from V and 5 from J; bases not matched to a gene: 10. CDR3 amino acids: CASSPRGSGSHEQYF. In nucleotides, the CDR3 is TGTGCCAGCAGTCCGCGGGGTAGCGGGAGCCACGAGCAGTACTTC.

The CDR3 sequence is CASSPTRPSSGNTIYF. As DNA, the CDR3 is TGTGCCAGCAGCCCGACAAGGCCCAGCTCTGGAAACACCATATATTTT. The chain has TRBV7-6 and TRBJ1-3; D remains unclear. The CDR3 sequence is 16 residues long. Trimming shortened V by 5 bases and J by 0 bases, and 14 bases separated the two germline ends. CDR1 is SGHVS, CDR2 FNYEAQ, per germline.

The V gene is TRBV5-1, the J gene TRBJ1-4; unclear D gene. The germline V gene encodes CDR1 SGHRS and CDR2 YFSETQ. CDR3 length: 13 residues. Deletions cut 5 bases from V and 4 bases from J, with 9 bases between. Here the CDR3 reads CASSPESNEKLFF. Here the CDR3 DNA reads TGCGCCAGCAGTCCAGAGAGTAATGAAAAACTGTTTTTT.

The chain carries TRBV7-2 and TRBJ1-1; D is unclear. The V end lost 4 bases, the J end lost 1 base, and 10 bases lay between the germline ends. This CDR3 is built from 14 residues. CDR1 is SGHTA, CDR2 FQGNSA, per germline. The CDR3 bases are TGTGCCAGCAGCTCCAGGATCACGAACACTGAAGCTTTCTTT. This codes for CASSSRITNTEAFF.

This clone appeared a few times. The chain uses TRBV9 and TRBJ2-4; 8 bases align to TRBD2. Germline V gives CDR1 SGDLS, CDR2 YYNGEE. The length of the CDR3 is 13 residues. The V and J ends lost 4 bases and 8 bases, in that order; junction bases with no gene match: 5. CDR3 DNA sequence: TGTGCCAGCAGCAAGAGCGGGAGCTACATTCAGTACTTC. It specifies CASSKSGSYIQYF.

The V call is TRBV7-7, the J call TRBJ2-5; D is unresolved. Per germline, CDR1 SSHAT and CDR2 FNYEAQ (reference sequence). The V end was cut by 1 base, the J end by 5 bases, with 8 bases between. This CDR3 has 13 residues. CDR3 loop: CASSLGSLETQYF. CDR3 in DNA: TGTGCCAGCAGCTTAGGGAGCCTGGAGACCCAGTACTTC.

The chain carries TRBV5-1 and TRBJ2-2; D is perhaps TRBD1 (6 bases). CDR1 is SGHRS and CDR2 is YFSETQ in the germline V gene. The CDR3 covers 17 residues. V was trimmed by 0 bases and J by 5 bases, leaving 17 bases between them. This CDR3 is CASSLGAGSQGTGELFF. The DNA of the CDR3 is TGCGCCAGCAGCTTGGGGGCAGGCAGCCAGGGGACCGGGGAGCTGTTTTTT.

The chain recombines TRBV11-3 with TRBJ2-5; 9 bases map to TRBD1. Germline values: CDR1 SGHNT, CDR2 YENEEA. Trimming removed 5 bases from V and 2 bases from J; junction bases left unmatched: 18. This CDR3 has 19 residues. CDR3: CASSDLDRGGGSPQETQYF. For the CDR3, the DNA is TGTGCCAGCAGCGACCTGGACAGGGGTGGTGGGTCTCCACAAGAGACCCAGTACTTC.

The chain joins TRBV2 to TRBJ2-1; D is unresolved. Germline V gene data show CDR1 as SNHLY and CDR2 as FYNNEI. The CDR3 consists of 13 residues. V was trimmed by 2 bases and J by 5 bases, leaving 7 bases between them. The CDR3 sequence: CASSEPGNNEQFF. The CDR3 region has the DNA TGTGCCAGCAGTGAACCTGGGAACAATGAGCAGTTCTTC.

V is TRBV11-1 and J is TRBJ2-5; the D gene could be TRBD1 or TRBD2 (5 bases each). V lost 2 bases and J 5 bases, leaving 18 bases between the germline ends. CDR3 length equals 16 residues. Germline CDR1 reads SGHAT; CDR2 reads FQDESV (reference sequence). The CDR3, as DNA: TGTGCCAGCAGCTTACAAACCCCGGGGCCTAGCGAGACCCAGTACTTC. It encodes CASSLQTPGPSETQYF. Full variable domain (remainder filled in from reference TRBV11-1 and TRBJ2-5): EAEVAQSPRYKITEKSQAVAFWCDPISGHATLYWYRQILGQGPELLVQFQDESVVDDSQLPKDRFSAERLKGVDSTLKIQPAELGDSAMYLCASSLQTPGPSETQYFGPGTRLLVL.

This chain links TRBV9 with TRBJ1-3; 7 bases line up with TRBD1. Germline CDR1 SGDLS, CDR2 YYNGEE. Germline trimming cut 0 bases from V and 0 bases from J; bases unmatched to any gene: 6. The CDR3 length is 17 residues. In nucleotides, the CDR3 is TGTGCCAGCAGCGTAGGGGGACAGTTCGTCTCTGGAAACACCATATATTTT. Protein sequence: CASSVGGQFVSGNTIYF.

V and J are TRBV10-3 and TRBJ1-3; the D gene is possibly TRBD1 (5 bases). This CDR3 spans 14 amino acids. Germline CDR1 and CDR2: ENHRY and SYGVKD. Trimming stripped 4 bases from V and 0 bases from J, with 7 bases between. The CDR3: CAISGGNSGNTIYF. In nucleotides, the CDR3 is TGTGCCATCAGTGGGGGGAACTCTGGAAACACCATATATTTT.

The genes are TRBV27 and TRBJ1-6, with D possibly matching TRBD1 (5 bases). The CDR3 totals 18 residues. Germline CDR1 is MNHEY and CDR2 is SMNVEV (reference sequence). V was pared by 5 bases and J by 10 bases, with 27 bases between. For the CDR3, the DNA is TGTGCCAGCAGTCGTAGCCTTTTCGACAGCTACTACCACTCACCCCTCCACTTT. Translating gives CASSRSLFDSYYHSPLHF.

The gene calls are TRBV5-1 and TRBJ2-1, with D unclear. The CDR3 runs to 15 residues. Trimming removed 0 bases at V and 4 bases at J, with 11 bases between. Looked up from germline, CDR1 is SGHRS and CDR2 is YFSETQ. For the CDR3, the DNA is TGCGCCAGCAGCTTGGATTCAACTTCTTACAATGAGCAGTTCTTC. Translating gives CASSLDSTSYNEQFF. Full variable domain (outside the CDR3, taken from reference TRBV5-1 and TRBJ2-1): KAGVTQTPRYLIKTRGQQVTLSCSPISGHRSVSWYQQTPGQGLQFLFEYFSETQRNKGNFPGRFSGRQFSNSRSEMNVSTLELGDSALYLCASSLDSTSYNEQFFGPGTRLTVL.

The chain links TRBV5-1 to TRBJ2-1; no reliable D call. The germline V and J ends were trimmed by 0 bases and 9 bases, with 13 bases remaining between them. CDR3 length equals 14 residues. The germline V gene has CDR1 SGHRS and CDR2 YFSETQ. CDR3 residues: CASSLEGPHGEQFF. CDR3 bases: TGCGCCAGCAGCTTGGAGGGTCCCCACGGTGAGCAGTTCTTC.

The rearrangement links TRBV27 to TRBJ2-6; D may be TRBD1 (5 bases). The CDR3 runs to 15 residues. Trimming pared 8 bases from V and 0 bases from J, leaving 11 bases between. Per the germline V gene, CDR1 is MNHEY and CDR2 is SMNVEV (reference sequence). CDR3 in DNA: TGTGCCAGCGGTTGGGGCAACTCTGGGGCCAACGTCCTGACTTTC. This codes for CASGWGNSGANVLTF.

The rearrangement uses TRBV27 and TRBJ1-6, with D uncertain. Trimming pared 3 bases from V and 9 bases from J, leaving 12 bases between. Germline V gene data show CDR1 as MNHEY and CDR2 as SMNVEV (reference sequence). The CDR3 covers 14 residues. The chain's CDR3 is CASSFNGLASPLHF. The CDR3 region has the DNA TGTGCCAGCAGTTTTAATGGATTGGCTTCACCCCTCCACTTT.

V gene TRBV7-8 combines with J gene TRBJ1-2, with a weak D call TRBD1 (5 bases). This CDR3 region has 15 residues. Between the trimmed V and J ends, which lost 0 bases and 4 bases, there was a span of 12 bases. Germline V lookup: CDR1 SGHVS, CDR2 FQNEAQ. The CDR3 coding sequence is TGTGCCAGCAGCTTAGCCCTTGAGGGGTCCTATGGCTACACCTTC. Amino acids: CASSLALEGSYGYTF.

This chain joins TRBV6-5 and TRBJ2-1; D is tentatively TRBD1 or TRBD2 (5 bases each). Trimming shortened V by 6 bases and J by 1 base, and 13 bases separated the two germline ends. Germline assignment: CDR1 MNHEY and CDR2 SVGAGI. This CDR3 is built from 15 residues. The CDR3 spells CASSLRDRSYNEQFF. Written as DNA, the CDR3 is TGTGCCAGCAGCCTCCGGGACCGATCCTACAATGAGCAGTTCTTC.

The chain joins TRBV7-9 to TRBJ2-1; D perhaps matches TRBD2 (5 bases). The CDR3 sequence is 16 residues long. The germline CDR1 and CDR2 sequences are SEHNR and FQNEAQ (reference sequence). V was pared by 2 bases and J by 3 bases, with 14 bases between. The CDR3 region has the DNA TGTGCCAGCAGCTTAAGTGATAAGCGGATCTACAATGAGCAGTTCTTC. Translating gives CASSLSDKRIYNEQFF. Together with reference TRBV7-9 and TRBJ2-1, the CDR3 gives the full variable domain: DTGVSQNPRHKITKRGQNVTFRCDPISEHNRLYWYRQTLGQGPEFLTYFQNEAQLEKSRLLSDRFSAERPKGSFSTLEIQRTEQGDSAMYLCASSLSDKRIYNEQFFGPGTRLTVL.

CDR3 in amino acids: CASSLRTGQVAKNIQYF. The CDR3 DNA is TGTGCCAGCAGCCTCCGAACGGGACAGGTAGCCAAAAACATTCAGTACTTC. The V call is TRBV14, the J call TRBJ2-4, with 8 bases matching TRBD1. The CDR3 contains 17 residues. Looked up from germline, CDR1 is SGHDN and CDR2 is FVKESK. V dropped 4 bases and J dropped 0; count of bases not matched to a gene: 8.

This clone was seen a single time. The chain joins TRBV7-2 to TRBJ2-3, with D hard to call. CDR1 and CDR2 from the germline V gene are SGHTA and FQGNSA. The CDR3 extends over 15 amino acids. Deletions cut 0 bases from V and 1 base from J, with 8 bases between. In DNA, the CDR3 is TGTGCCAGCAGCTTAGCGGGATGGGGCACAGATACGCAGTATTTT. This sequence encodes CASSLAGWGTDTQYF.

This chain links TRBV9 with TRBJ1-4; D not resolved. With 0 bases removed from V and 4 bases from J, the gap between germline ends came to 10 bases. Per the germline V gene, CDR1 is SGDLS and CDR2 is YYNGEE. This CDR3 is built from 15 residues. In nucleotides, the CDR3 is TGTGCCAGCAGCGTAGGTGTGGACCTTAATGAAAAACTGTTTTTT. Encoded protein: CASSVGVDLNEKLFF. Looking up the rest from reference TRBV9 and TRBJ1-4 gives the full variable domain: DSGVTQTPKHLITATGQRVTLRCSPRSGDLSVYWYQQSLDQGLQFLIQYYNGEERAKGNILERFSAQQFPDLHSELNLSSLELGDSALYFCASSVGVDLNEKLFFGSGTQLSVL.

V is TRBV4-1 and J is TRBJ2-7, with D unclear. V lost 3 bases and J lost 2, with 20 bases in between. The CDR3 loop spans 17 amino acids. The germline gives CDR1 MGHRA, CDR2 YSYEKL. DNA for the CDR3: TGCGCCAGCAGCCACCAACTCAGTCGGGTAGGGCCCTACGAGCAGTACTTC. As protein: CASSHQLSRVGPYEQYF.

The chain links TRBV11-3 to TRBJ2-5, with D possibly matching TRBD1 (5 bases). The V gene's germline CDR1 is SGHNT and CDR2 YENEEA. The V end was cut by 3 bases, the J end by 5 bases, with 10 bases between. This CDR3 region has 13 residues. The CDR3 sequence is CASSFAPGETQYF. The CDR3 nucleotides read TGTGCCAGCAGCTTCGCACCAGGGGAGACCCAGTACTTC.